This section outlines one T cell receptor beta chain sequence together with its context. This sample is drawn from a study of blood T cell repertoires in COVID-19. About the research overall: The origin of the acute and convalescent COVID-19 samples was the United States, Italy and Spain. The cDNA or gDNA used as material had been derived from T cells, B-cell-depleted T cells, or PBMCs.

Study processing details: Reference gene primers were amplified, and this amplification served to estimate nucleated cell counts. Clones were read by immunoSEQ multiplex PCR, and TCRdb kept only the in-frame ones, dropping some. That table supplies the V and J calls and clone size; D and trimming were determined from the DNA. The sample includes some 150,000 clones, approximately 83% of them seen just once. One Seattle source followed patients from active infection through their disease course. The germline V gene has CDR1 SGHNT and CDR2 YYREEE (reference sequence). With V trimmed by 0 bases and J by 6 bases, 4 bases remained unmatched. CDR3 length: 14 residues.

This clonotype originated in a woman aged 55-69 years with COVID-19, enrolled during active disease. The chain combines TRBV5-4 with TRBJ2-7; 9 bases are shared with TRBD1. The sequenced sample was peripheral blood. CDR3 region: CASSLGTGVIEQYF. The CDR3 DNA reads TGTGCCAGCAGCTTGGGGACAGGGGTTATCGAGCAGTACTTC.